These T cell receptor beta chains were read from a single sample in a study of CD8+CD57+ T cells in acquired aplastic anemia. From the reads, TCRdb called clonotypes with MiXCR, one entry per CDR3 protein. The sample consists of roughly 190,000 distinct CDR3 sequences, roughly 56% of them appearing once. Sequenced material: sorted CD4+, CD8+, or CD8+CD57+ T cells (not recorded which) from PBMCs. The receptors shown here come from a human donor in good health, serving as a control. Each CDR3 is given with its conserved first and last residue. The D gene is left open where the match is weak. Expanded clones are given a class, and other clones once, few, many or no size at all.

j_gene: TRBJ1-5; v_gene: TRBV9; d_gene: TRBD1; abundance: many; CDR3aa: CASSGGQGNQPQHF; CDR3nt: TGTGCCAGCAGCGGGGGACAGGGTAATCAGCCCCAGCATTTT
j_gene: TRBJ2-5; v_gene: TRBV12-3/TRBV12-4; d_gene: .; abundance: many; CDR3aa: CASSLRGETQYF; CDR3nt: TGTGCCAGCAGTTTGCGAGGAGAGACCCAGTACTTC
j_gene: TRBJ1-5; v_gene: TRBV7-9; d_gene: .; abundance: many; CDR3aa: CASSLISNQPQHF; CDR3nt: TGTGCCAGCAGCTTAATCAGCAATCAGCCCCAGCATTTT
j_gene: TRBJ1-6; v_gene: TRBV6-5; d_gene: .; abundance: .; CDR3aa: CASSLGSNSPLHF; CDR3nt: TGTGCCAGCAGTTTGGGGAGTAATTCACCCCTCCACTTT
j_gene: TRBJ1-2; v_gene: TRBV5-8; d_gene: .; abundance: many; CDR3aa: CASSLILGGNYGYTF; CDR3nt: TGTGCCAGCAGCTTAATTCTAGGGGGGAACTATGGCTACACCTTC
j_gene: TRBJ2-7; v_gene: TRBV2; d_gene: .; abundance: .; CDR3aa: CASSDGNEQYF; CDR3nt: TGTGCCAGCAGTGATGGCAACGAGCAGTACTTC
j_gene: TRBJ2-3; v_gene: TRBV16; d_gene: .; abundance: .; CDR3aa: CASSFSGGTQYF; CDR3nt: TGTGCCAGCAGCTTTAGCGGAGGTACGCAGTATTTT
j_gene: TRBJ1-2; v_gene: TRBV15; d_gene: TRBD1; abundance: .; CDR3aa: CATSRGQGDYGYTF; CDR3nt: TGTGCCACCAGCAGAGGACAGGGTGACTATGGCTACACCTTC
j_gene: TRBJ1-1; v_gene: TRBV7-6; d_gene: .; abundance: .; CDR3aa: CASSLVQGLSTEAFF; CDR3nt: TGTGCCAGCAGCTTAGTTCAGGGGCTTAGCACTGAAGCTTTCTTT
j_gene: TRBJ1-2; v_gene: TRBV11-2; d_gene: .; abundance: many; CDR3aa: CASSSRTALYGYTF; CDR3nt: TGTGCCAGCAGCTCACGGACAGCCCTCTATGGCTACACCTTC
j_gene: TRBJ1-1; v_gene: TRBV6-5; d_gene: .; abundance: many; CDR3aa: CASSYSSKAGMRTEAFF; CDR3nt: TGTGCCAGCAGTTACTCGAGTAAAGCAGGGATGAGGACTGAAGCTTTCTTT
j_gene: TRBJ1-2; v_gene: TRBV11-2; d_gene: .; abundance: .; CDR3aa: CASSWEGYGYTF; CDR3nt: TGTGCCAGCAGCTGGGAAGGGTATGGCTACACCTTC
j_gene: TRBJ1-1; v_gene: TRBV24-1; d_gene: TRBD1; abundance: .; CDR3aa: CATSTGRAAFF; CDR3nt: TGTGCCACTTCGACAGGGAGGGCAGCTTTCTTT
j_gene: TRBJ2-7; v_gene: TRBV19; d_gene: TRBD1; abundance: .; CDR3aa: CASSIARDRGPYEQYF; CDR3nt: TGTGCCAGTAGTATAGCCCGGGACAGGGGGCCCTACGAGCAGTACTTC
j_gene: TRBJ2-7; v_gene: TRBV14; d_gene: TRBD1; abundance: many; CDR3aa: CASSQDRRTGSEQYF; CDR3nt: TGTGCCAGCAGCCAAGATAGGAGGACAGGGTCCGAGCAGTACTTC
j_gene: TRBJ2-5; v_gene: TRBV9; d_gene: .; abundance: many; CDR3aa: CASSPSVLAETQYF; CDR3nt: TGTGCCAGCAGCCCCTCTGTGTTAGCGGAGACCCAGTACTTC
j_gene: TRBJ2-5; v_gene: TRBV5-5; d_gene: TRBD2; abundance: many; CDR3aa: CASSLTAGGPGETQYF; CDR3nt: TGTGCCAGCAGCCTAACAGCGGGGGGGCCAGGAGAGACCCAGTACTTC
j_gene: TRBJ1-2; v_gene: TRBV6-6; d_gene: TRBD1; abundance: many; CDR3aa: CASSYSQGAYGYTF; CDR3nt: TGTGCCAGCAGTTACTCGCAGGGGGCGTATGGCTACACCTTC
j_gene: TRBJ1-4; v_gene: TRBV6-2/TRBV6-3; d_gene: TRBD1; abundance: many; CDR3aa: CASREPGGSEKLFF; CDR3nt: TGTGCCAGCAGGGAACCAGGGGGCAGTGAAAAACTGTTTTTT
j_gene: TRBJ2-7; v_gene: TRBV14; d_gene: .; abundance: few; CDR3aa: CASSVQAQGGTYEQYF; CDR3nt: TGTGCCAGCAGCGTCCAGGCGCAGGGGGGGACCTACGAGCAGTACTTC
j_gene: TRBJ2-2; v_gene: TRBV24-1; d_gene: .; abundance: many; CDR3aa: CATSGGGHPRAGELFF; CDR3nt: TGTGCCACCAGTGGGGGGGGGCACCCTAGGGCCGGGGAGCTGTTTTTT
j_gene: TRBJ2-5; v_gene: TRBV10-2; d_gene: .; abundance: .; CDR3aa: CASSVISSETQYF; CDR3nt: TGCGCCAGCAGTGTGATTAGCTCAGAGACCCAGTACTTC
j_gene: TRBJ1-1; v_gene: TRBV10-1; d_gene: .; abundance: .; CDR3aa: CASSVTQNSEAFF; CDR3nt: TGCGCCAGCAGTGTGACCCAGAACTCTGAAGCTTTCTTT
j_gene: TRBJ1-5; v_gene: TRBV30; d_gene: .; abundance: few; CDR3aa: CAWSVQGASNQPQHF; CDR3nt: TGTGCCTGGAGTGTCCAGGGAGCTAGCAATCAGCCCCAGCATTTT
j_gene: TRBJ2-3; v_gene: TRBV20-1; d_gene: TRBD1; abundance: many; CDR3aa: CSARRGQGGTDTQYF; CDR3nt: TGCAGTGCTAGACGAGGGCAGGGGGGCACAGATACGCAGTATTTT
j_gene: TRBJ2-5; v_gene: TRBV7-3; d_gene: .; abundance: .; CDR3aa: CASSSYGETQYF; CDR3nt: TGTGCCAGCAGCTCGTACGGTGAGACCCAGTACTTC
j_gene: TRBJ2-2; v_gene: TRBV12-5; d_gene: .; abundance: .; CDR3aa: CASGDLRGELFF; CDR3nt: TGTGCTAGTGGTGACCTGAGGGGGGAGCTGTTTTTT